These 9 T cell receptor beta chains originate from one sample sequenced in a study of blood T cell repertoires in COVID-19. TCRdb's table, derived via immunoSEQ multiplex PCR, lists solely in-frame clones and lacks some. Among a few hundred thousand clones listed, around 90% were seen once. Sequencing was carried out using PBMCs or T cells enriched from blood (not recorded which). All receptors come from a woman aged 45-59 years who had recovered from COVID-19.

The rearrangement links TRBV6-6 to TRBJ1-3, with no clear D. Trimming pared 2 bases from V and 1 base from J, leaving 9 bases between. Germline CDR1 reads MNHNY; CDR2 reads SVGAGI (reference sequence). The CDR3 consists of 15 residues. The DNA for the CDR3 is TGTGCCAGCAGTTACCAAACGGGGTCTGGAAACACCATATATTTT. Translating it yields CASSYQTGSGNTIYF.

This chain joins TRBV5-1 and TRBJ1-2; unclear D gene. The ends were cut back, 4 bases at V and 3 bases at J, with 10 bases in the middle. Germline CDR1 is SGHRS and CDR2 is YFSETQ. The CDR3 totals 13 residues. The CDR3 DNA is TGCGCCAGCAGCCCACCGTCGGACTATGGCTACACCTTC. This codes for CASSPPSDYGYTF. Filled out from reference TRBV5-1 and TRBJ1-2, the complete variable domain reads KAGVTQTPRYLIKTRGQQVTLSCSPISGHRSVSWYQQTPGQGLQFLFEYFSETQRNKGNFPGRFSGRQFSNSRSEMNVSTLELGDSALYLCASSPPSDYGYTFGSGTRLTVV.

The rearrangement joins TRBV30 to TRBJ1-5; no reliable D call. Trimming pared 2 bases from V and 7 bases from J, leaving 12 bases between. The CDR3 runs 13 residues. CDR1 is GTSNPN and CDR2 is SVGIG in the germline V gene (reference sequence). The CDR3: CAWSRSAGQPQHF. The CDR3 DNA reads as TGTGCCTGGAGTAGGTCAGCGGGACAGCCCCAGCATTTT.

This chain uses TRBV6-2 or TRBV6-3 with TRBJ1-4, with D unclear. V was trimmed by 4 bases and J by 8 bases, leaving 17 bases between them. The CDR3 runs to 15 residues. Germline V lookup: CDR1 MNHEY, CDR2 SVGEGT. The CDR3 reads CASSFGGSVGEKLFF. Here the CDR3 DNA reads TGTGCCAGCAGTTTTGGCGGGTCCGTAGGCGAAAAACTGTTTTTT.

The chain is built from TRBV9 and TRBJ2-7; 8 nucleotides match TRBD1. Per germline, CDR1 SGDLS and CDR2 YYNGEE. J was trimmed by 5 bases and V by 3 bases; bases with no gene match: 7. The CDR3 has 14 amino acids. The CDR3 DNA sequence: TGTGCCAGCAGCGGCACCGGGACAGGCCACGAGCAGTACTTC. Translated, it gives CASSGTGTGHEQYF.

The chain combines TRBV28 with TRBJ1-5; D is ambiguous. V lost 6 bases to trimming and J lost 0 bases, with 3 bases between them. Germline assignment: CDR1 MDHEN and CDR2 SYDVKM. The CDR3 length is 12 residues. The CDR3 protein is CASRHSNQPQHF. CDR3 DNA sequence: TGTGCCAGCAGACATAGCAATCAGCCCCAGCATTTT.

This clone occurred a few times. The chain links TRBV10-3 to TRBJ1-2, with TRBD1 matching over 7 bases. V lost 5 bases, J lost 4 bases, and 10 bases stayed unmatched. Germline V gives CDR1 ENHRY, CDR2 SYGVKD. The CDR3 is 15 residues long. CDR3 DNA sequence: TGTGCCATCAGTAGACAGGGAGAGGACTCCTATGGCTACACCTTC. Amino acid sequence: CAISRQGEDSYGYTF.

This rearrangement joins TRBV5-1 to TRBJ1-2; 7 bases align to TRBD1. V was pared by 1 base and J by 1 base, with 1 base of the junction left unmatched. The V gene's germline CDR1 is SGHRS and CDR2 YFSETQ. The CDR3 spans 14 residues. Here the CDR3 DNA reads TGCGCCAGCAGCTTGACAGGGGTTAACTATGGCTACACCTTC. This codes for CASSLTGVNYGYTF.

The V call is TRBV19, the J call TRBJ2-3, with 11 nucleotides matching TRBD2. Germline-derived CDR1 and CDR2 are LNHDA and SQIVND (reference sequence). Trimming at V came to 6 bases and at J to 3 bases, leaving 2 bases not matched to a gene. The CDR3 spans 14 residues. The CDR3 protein is CASSTSGSTDTQYF. As DNA, the CDR3 is TGTGCCAGTAGCACTAGCGGGAGTACAGATACGCAGTATTTT.